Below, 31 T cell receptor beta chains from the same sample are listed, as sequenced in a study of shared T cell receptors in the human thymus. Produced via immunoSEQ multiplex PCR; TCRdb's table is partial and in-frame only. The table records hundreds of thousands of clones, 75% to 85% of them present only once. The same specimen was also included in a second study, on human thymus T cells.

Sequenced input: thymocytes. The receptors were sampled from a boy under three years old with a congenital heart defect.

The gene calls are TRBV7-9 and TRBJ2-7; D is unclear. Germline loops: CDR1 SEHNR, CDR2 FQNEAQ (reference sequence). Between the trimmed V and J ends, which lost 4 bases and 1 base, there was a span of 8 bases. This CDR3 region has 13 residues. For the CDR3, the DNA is TGTGCCAGCAGCTCCGACGGGTCCTACGAGCAGTACTTC. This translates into CASSSDGSYEQYF.

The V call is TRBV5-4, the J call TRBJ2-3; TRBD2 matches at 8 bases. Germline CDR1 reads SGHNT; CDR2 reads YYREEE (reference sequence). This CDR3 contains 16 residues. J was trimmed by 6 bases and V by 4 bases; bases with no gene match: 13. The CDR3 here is CASSLTSGFLRDTQYF. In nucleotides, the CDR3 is TGTGCCAGCAGCCTTACTAGCGGTTTTTTGAGGGATACGCAGTATTTT.

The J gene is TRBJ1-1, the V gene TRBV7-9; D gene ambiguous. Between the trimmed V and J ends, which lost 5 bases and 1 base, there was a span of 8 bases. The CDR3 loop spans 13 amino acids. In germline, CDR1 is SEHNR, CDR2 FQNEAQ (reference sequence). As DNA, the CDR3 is TGTGCCAGCAGCCCCGGTTGGAACACTGAAGCTTTCTTT. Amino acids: CASSPGWNTEAFF. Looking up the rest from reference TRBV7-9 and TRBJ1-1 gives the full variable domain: DTGVSQNPRHKITKRGQNVTFRCDPISEHNRLYWYRQTLGQGPEFLTYFQNEAQLEKSRLLSDRFSAERPKGSFSTLEIQRTEQGDSAMYLCASSPGWNTEAFFGQGTRLTVV.

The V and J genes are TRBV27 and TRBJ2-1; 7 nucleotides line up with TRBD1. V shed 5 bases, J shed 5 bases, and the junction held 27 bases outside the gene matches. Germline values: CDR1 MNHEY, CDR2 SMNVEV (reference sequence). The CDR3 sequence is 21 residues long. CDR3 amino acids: CASSPAQGYRSFMSVHNEQFF. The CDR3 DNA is TGTGCCAGCAGTCCGGCACAGGGGTATCGTTCTTTTATGAGCGTCCACAATGAGCAGTTCTTC.

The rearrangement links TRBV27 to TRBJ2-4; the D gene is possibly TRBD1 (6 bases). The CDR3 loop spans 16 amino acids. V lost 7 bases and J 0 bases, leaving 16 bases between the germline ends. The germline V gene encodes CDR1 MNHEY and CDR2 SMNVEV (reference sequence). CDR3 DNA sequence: TGTGCCAGCAAACTCACAGGGTCCCTAGCCAAAAACATTCAGTACTTC. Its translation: CASKLTGSLAKNIQYF.

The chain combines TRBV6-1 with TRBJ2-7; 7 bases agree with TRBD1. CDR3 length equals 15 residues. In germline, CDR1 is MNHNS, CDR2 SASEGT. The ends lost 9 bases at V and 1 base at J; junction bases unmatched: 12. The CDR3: CARRGGQKKSYEQYF. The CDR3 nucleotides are TGTGCCAGGAGAGGGGGACAGAAGAAATCCTACGAGCAGTACTTC.

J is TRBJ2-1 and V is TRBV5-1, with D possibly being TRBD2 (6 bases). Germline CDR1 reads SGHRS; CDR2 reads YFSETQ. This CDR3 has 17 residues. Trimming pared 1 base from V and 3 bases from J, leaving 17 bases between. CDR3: CASSLRGAGNVYNEQFF. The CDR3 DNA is TGCGCCAGCAGCTTGAGAGGGGCGGGAAATGTCTACAATGAGCAGTTCTTC.

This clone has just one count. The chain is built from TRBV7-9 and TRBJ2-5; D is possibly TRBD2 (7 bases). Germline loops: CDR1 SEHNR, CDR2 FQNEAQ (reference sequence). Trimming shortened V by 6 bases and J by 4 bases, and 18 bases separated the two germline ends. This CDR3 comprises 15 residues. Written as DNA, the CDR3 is TGTGCCAGCAGGAAAGGGGGGGGCCGGGGAGAGACCCAGTACTTC. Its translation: CASRKGGGRGETQYF.

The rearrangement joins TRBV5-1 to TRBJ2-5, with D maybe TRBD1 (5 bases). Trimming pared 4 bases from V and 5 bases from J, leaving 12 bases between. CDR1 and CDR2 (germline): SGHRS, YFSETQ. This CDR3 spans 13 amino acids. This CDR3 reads CASSLRQQETQYF. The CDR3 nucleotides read TGCGCCAGCAGCCTTCGACAGCAGGAGACCCAGTACTTC.

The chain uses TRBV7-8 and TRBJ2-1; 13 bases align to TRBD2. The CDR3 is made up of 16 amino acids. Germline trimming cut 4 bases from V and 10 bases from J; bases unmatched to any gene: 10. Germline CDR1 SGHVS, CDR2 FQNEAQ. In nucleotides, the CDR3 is TGTGCCAGCAGCTCCTGGACTAGCGGGAGCAGCCACGAGCAGTTCTTC. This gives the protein CASSSWTSGSSHEQFF.

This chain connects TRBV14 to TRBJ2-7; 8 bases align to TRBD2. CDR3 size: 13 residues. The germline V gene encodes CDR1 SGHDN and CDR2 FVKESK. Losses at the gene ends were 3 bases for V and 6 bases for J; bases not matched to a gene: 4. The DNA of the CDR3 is TGTGCCAGCAGCCAGGGACTAGTACCCGAGCAGTACTTC. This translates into CASSQGLVPEQYF.

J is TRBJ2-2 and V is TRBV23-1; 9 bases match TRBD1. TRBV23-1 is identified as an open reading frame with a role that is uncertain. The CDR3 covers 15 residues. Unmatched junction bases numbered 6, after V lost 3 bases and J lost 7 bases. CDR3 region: CASSHYRGRGGELFF. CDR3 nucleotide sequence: TGCGCCAGCAGTCATTACAGGGGGCGCGGCGGGGAGCTGTTTTTT.

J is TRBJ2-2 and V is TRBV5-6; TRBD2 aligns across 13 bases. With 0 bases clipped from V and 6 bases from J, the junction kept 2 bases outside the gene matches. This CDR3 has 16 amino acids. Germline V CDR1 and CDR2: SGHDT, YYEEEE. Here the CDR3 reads CASSLAGLAGPGELFF. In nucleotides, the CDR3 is TGTGCCAGCAGCTTGGCGGGACTAGCGGGACCCGGGGAGCTGTTTTTT.

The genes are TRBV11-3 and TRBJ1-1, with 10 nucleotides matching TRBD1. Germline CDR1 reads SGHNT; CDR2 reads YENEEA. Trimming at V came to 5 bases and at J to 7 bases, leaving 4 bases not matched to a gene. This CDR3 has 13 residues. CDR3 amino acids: CASSPGQGCEAFF. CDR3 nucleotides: TGTGCCAGCAGCCCGGGACAGGGGTGTGAAGCTTTCTTT.

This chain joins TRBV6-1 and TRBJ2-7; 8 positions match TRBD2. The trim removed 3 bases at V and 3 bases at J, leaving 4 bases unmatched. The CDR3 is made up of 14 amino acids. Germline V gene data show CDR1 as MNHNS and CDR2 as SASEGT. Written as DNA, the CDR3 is TGTGCCAGCAGTGAGAGCGGGAGAGGCTACGAGCAGTACTTC. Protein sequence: CASSESGRGYEQYF.

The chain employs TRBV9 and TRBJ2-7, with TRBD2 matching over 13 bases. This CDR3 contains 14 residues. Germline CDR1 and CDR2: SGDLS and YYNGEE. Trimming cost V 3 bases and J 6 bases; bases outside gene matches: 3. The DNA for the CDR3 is TGTGCCAGCAGCGAGGGACTAGCGGGGTTCGAGCAGTACTTC. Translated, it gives CASSEGLAGFEQYF. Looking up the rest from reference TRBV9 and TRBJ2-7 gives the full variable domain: DSGVTQTPKHLITATGQRVTLRCSPRSGDLSVYWYQQSLDQGLQFLIQYYNGEERAKGNILERFSAQQFPDLHSELNLSSLELGDSALYFCASSEGLAGFEQYFGPGTRLTVT.

The CDR3 is CASSQVRFPQGPSSKNIQYF. CDR3 DNA: TGCGCCAGCAGCCAAGTAAGATTTCCCCAGGGCCCCTCTTCCAAAAACATTCAGTACTTC. This chain links TRBV4-1 with TRBJ2-4, with D possibly being TRBD1 (5 bases). The CDR3 totals 20 residues. Germline CDR1 is MGHRA and CDR2 is YSYEKL. The V gene lost 1 base and the J gene lost 2 bases, with 24 bases spanning the gap.

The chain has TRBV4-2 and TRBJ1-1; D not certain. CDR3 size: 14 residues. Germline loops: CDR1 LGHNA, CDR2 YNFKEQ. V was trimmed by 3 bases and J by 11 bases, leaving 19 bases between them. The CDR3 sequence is CASSHAQNRKVAFF. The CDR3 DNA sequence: TGTGCCAGCAGCCACGCACAGAACAGAAAGGTTGCTTTCTTT.

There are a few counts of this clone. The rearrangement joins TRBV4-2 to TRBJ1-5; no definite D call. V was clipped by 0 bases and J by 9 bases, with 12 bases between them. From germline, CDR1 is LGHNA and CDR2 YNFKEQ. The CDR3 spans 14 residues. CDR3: CASSQDLRRRPQHF. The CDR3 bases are TGTGCCAGCAGCCAAGATCTCCGCCGGAGGCCCCAGCATTTT.

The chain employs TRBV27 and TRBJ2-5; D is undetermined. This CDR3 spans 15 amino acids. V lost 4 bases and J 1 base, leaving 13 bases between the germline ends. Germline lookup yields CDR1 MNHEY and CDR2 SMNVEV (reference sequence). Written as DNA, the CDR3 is TGTGCCAGCAGTTCCCTCGACGGAGTCCAAGAGACCCAGTACTTC. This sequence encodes CASSSLDGVQETQYF.

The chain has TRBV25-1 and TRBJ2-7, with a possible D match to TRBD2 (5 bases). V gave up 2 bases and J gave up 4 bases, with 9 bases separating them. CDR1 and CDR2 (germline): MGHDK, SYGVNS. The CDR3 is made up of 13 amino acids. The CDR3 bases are TGTGCCAGCAGTGAAGAGGGCATGTACGAGCAGTACTTC. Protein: CASSEEGMYEQYF.

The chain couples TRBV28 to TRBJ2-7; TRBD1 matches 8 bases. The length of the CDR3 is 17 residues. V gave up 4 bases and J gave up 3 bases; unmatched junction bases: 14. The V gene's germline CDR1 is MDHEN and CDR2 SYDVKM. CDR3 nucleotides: TGTGCCAGCAGTTATCAGCTTGGACAGGGAATCATCTACGAGCAGTACTTC. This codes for CASSYQLGQGIIYEQYF.

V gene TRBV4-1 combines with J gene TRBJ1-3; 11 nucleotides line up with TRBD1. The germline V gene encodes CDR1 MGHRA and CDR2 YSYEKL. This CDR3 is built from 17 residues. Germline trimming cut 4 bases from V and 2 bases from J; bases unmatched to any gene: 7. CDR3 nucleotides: TGCGCCAGCAGCCCCGGGACAGGGGGAACGCCTGGAAACACCATATATTTT. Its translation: CASSPGTGGTPGNTIYF.

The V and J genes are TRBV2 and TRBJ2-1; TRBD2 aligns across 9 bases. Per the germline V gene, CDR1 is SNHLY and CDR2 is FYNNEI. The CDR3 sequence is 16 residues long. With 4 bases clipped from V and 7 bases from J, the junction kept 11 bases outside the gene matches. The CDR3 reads CASSGFPAGGGNEQFF. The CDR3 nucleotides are TGTGCCAGCAGTGGATTCCCTGCGGGAGGGGGGAATGAGCAGTTCTTC.

CDR3 DNA: TGTGCCAGCAGTTTTAGGACAGGTACCTACGAGCAGTACTTC. Protein sequence: CASSFRTGTYEQYF. This sequence joins TRBV27 and TRBJ2-7; 7 positions match TRBD1. Germline CDR1 MNHEY, CDR2 SMNVEV (reference sequence). This CDR3 region has 14 residues. After removal of 3 bases from V and 2 bases from J, the junction contained 4 bases not matched to a gene.

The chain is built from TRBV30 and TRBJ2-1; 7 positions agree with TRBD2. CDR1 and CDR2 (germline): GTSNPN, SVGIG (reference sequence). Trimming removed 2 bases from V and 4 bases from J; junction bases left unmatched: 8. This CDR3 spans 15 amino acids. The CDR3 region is CAWSLSSGLYNEQFF. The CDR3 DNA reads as TGTGCCTGGAGTCTTTCTAGCGGCCTATACAATGAGCAGTTCTTC.

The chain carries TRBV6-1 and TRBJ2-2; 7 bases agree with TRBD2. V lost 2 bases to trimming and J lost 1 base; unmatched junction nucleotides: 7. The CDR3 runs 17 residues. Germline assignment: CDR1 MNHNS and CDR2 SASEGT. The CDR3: CASSEHVGGRNTGELFF. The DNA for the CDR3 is TGTGCCAGCAGTGAACACGTCGGGGGGAGGAACACCGGGGAGCTGTTTTTT.

The CDR3 bases are TGTGCCAGCAGCTCCGACAGGGGGCGCGGTCAGCCCCAGCATTTT. Its protein product is CASSSDRGRGQPQHF. This chain joins TRBV7-2 and TRBJ1-5; 10 bases are a match to TRBD1. From germline, CDR1 is SGHTA and CDR2 FQGNSA. V lost 4 bases and J lost 6; bases outside the gene matches: 6. CDR3 length equals 15 residues.

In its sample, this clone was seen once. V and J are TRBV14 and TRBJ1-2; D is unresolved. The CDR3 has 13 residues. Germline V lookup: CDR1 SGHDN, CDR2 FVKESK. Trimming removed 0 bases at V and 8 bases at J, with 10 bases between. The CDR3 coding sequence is TGTGCCAGCAGCCAAGAGGCCCCCGGGGGCTACACCTTC. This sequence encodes CASSQEAPGGYTF.

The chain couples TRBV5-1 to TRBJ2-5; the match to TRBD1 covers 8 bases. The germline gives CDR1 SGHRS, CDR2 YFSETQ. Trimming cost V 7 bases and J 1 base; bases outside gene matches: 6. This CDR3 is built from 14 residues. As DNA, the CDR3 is TGCGCCAGCCGTGACAGGGGTCCCCAAGAGACCCAGTACTTC. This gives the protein CASRDRGPQETQYF.

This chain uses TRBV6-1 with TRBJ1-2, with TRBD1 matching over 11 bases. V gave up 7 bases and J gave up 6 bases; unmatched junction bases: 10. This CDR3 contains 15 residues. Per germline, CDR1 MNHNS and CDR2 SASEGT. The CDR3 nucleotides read TGTGCCAGCACCTTGAGGGACAGGGGGGCGGATGGCTACACCTTC. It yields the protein CASTLRDRGADGYTF.